The clone carrying this T cell receptor (beta chain) came up a few times. No antigen is known for it. V shed 6 bases and J shed 4 bases, with 12 bases lying between them. Germline CDR1 and CDR2: MDHEN and SYDVKM. The CDR3 runs to 13 residues. As for treatment: roughly 19 received Ad26.COV2.S at low or high dose, single or two shots; roughly 5 received placebo; per-sample allocation not given. Vaccine and placebo recipients were sampled on day 63 after the first injection. This entry belongs to a study of Ad26.COV2.S vaccination and SARS-CoV-2 variants. The assay was immunoSEQ multiplex PCR, and TCRdb's table has in-frame clones only and misses some. Of around 310,000 clones in the sample, around 90% are singletons; the top ten hold around 5.5%. General study points: It was found that vaccine and placebo recipients had similar non-spike TCR breadth.

This clonotype was obtained from a person between 18 and 60 years old who received the Ad26.COV2.S COVID-19 vaccine or a placebo. The chain couples TRBV28 to TRBJ1-2, with a weak D call TRBD1 (6 bases). The sample in question was peripheral blood, obtained in a trial of Ad26.COV2.S vaccine versus placebo. CDR3 sequence: CASSTGIGYGYTF. The CDR3 region has the DNA TGTGCCAGCAGCACAGGGATCGGCTATGGCTACACCTTC.